This T cell receptor beta chain was sequenced for a study of shared clonotypes between healthy human individuals. Germline CDR1 and CDR2: MNHEY and SMNVEV (reference sequence). Trimming stripped 0 bases from V and 1 base from J, with 6 bases between. The CDR3 loop spans 14 amino acids. To note about this clone: The same CDR3 also results from other DNA sequences found in this sample.

Terminally differentiated effector memory CD45RA+ cells were excluded from the naive CD8 cells, which were CD45RO-negative and positively selected for CCR7. The repertoire was sequenced with immunoSEQ multiplex PCR; TCRdb's copy has only in-frame clones and lacks some. The sample lists a few million clones, just under 95% occurring once. Sequencing used naive CD8+ T cells from PBMCs. The origin of this receptor is a man between 18 and 29 years old in good health. Some clones in this sample may be carry-over from other donors' samples. The V gene is TRBV27, the J gene TRBJ1-1; D unresolved. CDR3 amino acids: CASSLSAGNTEAFF. The DNA for the CDR3 is TGTGCCAGCAGTTTATCCGCGGGGAACACTGAAGCTTTCTTT.